This TCR beta chain was sequenced during a study of metastatic and nonmetastatic thyroid tumors (dated by TCRdb to about 2020). Looking at the study overall: Repertoires were compared across peripheral blood and tumor or nodule tissue samples from malignant and benign thyroid patients. Study-level results and caveats: TCR beta diversity was reported as significantly higher in malignant tumors than in benign nodules, in both blood and tumor samples.

V and J are truncated by 4 bases and 2 bases respectively, leaving an intervening sequence of 13 bases. The CDR3 contains 14 residues, cysteine and phenylalanine counted. Only CDR3 DNA is held: 42 bases, read in frame from base 1. Based on the germline V gene, the CDR1 and CDR2 sequences are SGHRS and YFSETQ. The library was obtained by PCR. Reads for this sample came from an Illumina HiSeq 4000. High-throughput sequencing was used to profile the CDR3 region of the TCR beta-chain in every patient. As for the authors' bioinformatics: Drawing on CDR3 differences between clinicopathological groups, the researchers built a classifier meant to tell apart patients with distant-metastatic papillary thyroid cancer. To measure repertoire diversity the researchers used the Shannon index, while the Morisita-Horn index served to gauge how similar the tumor and blood repertoires were. TCRdb reprocessed the public reads (quality trimming at Q25 with fastp, clone calling with MiXCR) and kept in-frame beta chains. The V and J calls, along with clone size, are taken from TCRdb and not from the paper's own processing. The sample table shows about 13,000 clones, and over 25% are seen once. The ten most abundant clones make up about a fifth of the sample.

None of the patients had been given any treatment before thyroid surgery. Using T-cell receptor beta sequencing, the researchers looked back retrospectively at clinical samples from patients, gathered between the early 2010s and the late 2010s. Based on its abundance in the sample, this clone is medium-sized (0.01 to 0.1%). Its antigen target is currently unknown. No qualities accompany the bases; no much larger clone lies one base away. This receptor was identified in a female donor with papillary thyroid cancer or a benign thyroid nodule (not recorded which). Some clones in this sample may be carry-over from other donors' samples. Sequenced input: tumor tissue. This sequence uses TRBV5-1 and TRBJ2-7; the D gene is perhaps TRBD2, from 5 matching bases. The CDR3 region: CASSLGGGTYEQYF. In nucleotides, the sequence is TGCGCCAGCAGCCTCGGAGGCGGCACCTACGAGCAGTACTTC.